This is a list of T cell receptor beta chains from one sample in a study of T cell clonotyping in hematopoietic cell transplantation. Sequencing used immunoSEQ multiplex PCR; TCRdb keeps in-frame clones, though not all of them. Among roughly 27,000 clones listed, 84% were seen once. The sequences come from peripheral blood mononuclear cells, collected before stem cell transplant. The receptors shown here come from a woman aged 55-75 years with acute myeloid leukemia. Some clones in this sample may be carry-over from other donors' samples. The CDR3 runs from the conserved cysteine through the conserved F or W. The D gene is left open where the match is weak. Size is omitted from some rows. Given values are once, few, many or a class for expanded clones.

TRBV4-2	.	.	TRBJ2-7	CASSQDSGLEQYF	TGTGCCAGCAGCCAAGATAGCGGTTTAGAGCAGTACTTC
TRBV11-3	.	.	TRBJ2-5	CASSLNSLRGETQYF	TGTGCCAGCAGCTTAAACAGTTTAAGGGGGGAGACCCAGTACTTC
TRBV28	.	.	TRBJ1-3	CASLNGGSGNTIYF	TGTGCCAGCCTAAATGGGGGTTCTGGAAACACCATATATTTT
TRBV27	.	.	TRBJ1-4	CASSLFTNEKLFF	TGTGCCAGCAGTTTATTTACTAATGAAAAACTGTTTTTT
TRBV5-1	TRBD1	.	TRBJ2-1	CASSLGDRGPSNEQFF	TGCGCCAGCAGCTTGGGGGACAGGGGCCCTTCCAATGAGCAGTTCTTC
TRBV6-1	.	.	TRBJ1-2	CASSDPGPSYGYTF	TGTGCCAGCAGTGACCCCGGGCCTTCCTATGGCTACACCTTC
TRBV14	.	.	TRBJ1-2	CASSHPDYGNGYTF	TGTGCCAGCAGCCACCCCGATTACGGGAATGGCTACACCTTC
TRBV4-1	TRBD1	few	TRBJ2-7	CASSQDRGQGYEQYF	TGCGCCAGCAGCCAAGATCGGGGACAGGGCTACGAGCAGTACTTC
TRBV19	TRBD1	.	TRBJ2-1	CASSTPTGNVNEQFF	TGTGCCAGTAGTACCCCGACAGGGAACGTCAATGAGCAGTTCTTC
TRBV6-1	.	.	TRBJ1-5	CASSEGADNNQPQHF	TGTGCCAGCAGTGAGGGTGCGGACAACAATCAGCCCCAGCATTTT
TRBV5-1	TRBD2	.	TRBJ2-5	CASSWGLQETQYF	TGCGCCAGCAGCTGGGGACTACAAGAGACCCAGTACTTC
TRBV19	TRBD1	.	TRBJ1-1	CASSMGQGQKGNTEAFF	TGTGCCAGTAGTATGGGACAGGGTCAGAAGGGGAACACTGAAGCTTTCTTT
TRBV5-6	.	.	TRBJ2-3	CASSGVVGTQYF	TGTGCCAGCAGCGGGGTGGTTGGTACGCAGTATTTT
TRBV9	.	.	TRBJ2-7	CASSAPSQGSEQYF	TGTGCCAGCAGCGCTCCATCCCAGGGTAGCGAGCAGTACTTC
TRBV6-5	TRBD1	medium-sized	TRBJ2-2	CASSYGTGNTGELFF	TGTGCCAGCAGTTACGGGACAGGGAACACCGGGGAGCTGTTTTTT
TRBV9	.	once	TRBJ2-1	CASSLGAGANEQFF	TGTGCCAGCAGCCTAGGGGCGGGGGCCAATGAGCAGTTCTTC
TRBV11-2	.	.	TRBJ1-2	CASSFSQNYGYTF	TGTGCCAGCAGCTTCTCACAGAACTATGGCTACACCTTC
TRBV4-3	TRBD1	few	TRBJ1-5	CASSQGTGYGQPQHF	TGCGCCAGCAGCCAAGGGACAGGGTACGGTCAGCCCCAGCATTTT
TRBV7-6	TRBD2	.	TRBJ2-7	CASSLGVAGVDEQYF	TGTGCCAGCAGCTTAGGAGTAGCGGGAGTCGACGAGCAGTACTTC
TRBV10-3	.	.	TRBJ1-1	CAISEDRRTNTEAFF	TGTGCCATCAGTGAAGACAGGCGCACTAACACTGAAGCTTTCTTT
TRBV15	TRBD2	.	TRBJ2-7	CATSRDLASGRDEQYF	TGTGCCACCAGCAGAGATTTGGCTAGCGGGAGAGACGAGCAGTACTTC
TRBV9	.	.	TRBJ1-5	CASSVEGTGNQPQHF	TGTGCCAGCAGCGTAGAAGGGACGGGCAATCAGCCCCAGCATTTT
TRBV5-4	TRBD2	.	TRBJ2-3	CASSANPGGLDTQYF	TGTGCCAGCAGCGCAAACCCGGGGGGGCTAGATACGCAGTATTTT
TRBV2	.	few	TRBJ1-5	CASSDQSYQPQHF	TGTGCCAGCAGTGATCAAAGCTATCAGCCCCAGCATTTT
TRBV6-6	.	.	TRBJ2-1	CASSYSRGDYNEQFF	TGTGCCAGCAGTTACTCGAGAGGGGATTACAATGAGCAGTTCTTC
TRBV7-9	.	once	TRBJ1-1	CASSPGSGHEAFF	TGTGCCAGCAGCCCCGGATCCGGGCACGAAGCTTTCTTT
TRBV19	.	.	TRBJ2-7	CASSMGDNSWQYF	TGTGCCAGTAGTATGGGGGATAATAGTTGGCAGTACTTC
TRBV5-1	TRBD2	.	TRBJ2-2	CASRSPGGLTGELFF	TGCGCCAGCAGATCCCCGGGGGGTTTAACCGGGGAGCTGTTTTTT
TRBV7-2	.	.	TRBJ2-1	CASSFNNGEQFF	TGTGCCAGCAGCTTCAATAACGGTGAGCAGTTCTTC
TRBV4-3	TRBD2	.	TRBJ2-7	CASSQENSGRTYEQYF	TGCGCCAGCAGCCAAGAAAATAGCGGGAGAACCTACGAGCAGTACTTC
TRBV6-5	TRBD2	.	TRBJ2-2	CASRPGLAGTGELFF	TGTGCCAGCAGACCTGGGCTAGCGGGAACCGGGGAGCTGTTTTTT
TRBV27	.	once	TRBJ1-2	CASSLSYRALYYGYTF	TGTGCCAGCAGTTTATCCTACAGAGCCCTTTACTATGGCTACACCTTC
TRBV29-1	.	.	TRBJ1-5	CSVGSGSNQPQHF	TGCAGCGTGGGAAGTGGTAGCAATCAGCCCCAGCATTTT